The next 29 T cell receptor beta chains were all read from a single sample in a study of identical twins. Each CDR3 protein gets one entry after TCRdb re-called the 5' RACE reads with MiXCR. The table shows hundreds of thousands of distinct CDR3 sequences, with 20% to 25% occurring only once. These data are also associated with another study on yellow fever vaccine responses in identical twins.

Specimen: CD4+ T cells sorted from blood. These receptors all come from a woman in her late teens or twenties in good health.

This clonotype has more than one count but fewer than ten. V usage is TRBV18 and J usage is TRBJ1-1; the D is unclear. Germline V lookup: CDR1 KGHSH, CDR2 LQKENI. The CDR3 runs to 13 residues. The ends were cut back, 4 bases at V and 3 bases at J, with 9 bases in the middle. CDR3 in DNA: TGTGCCAGCTCACACACGAGGGACACTGAAGCTTTCTTT. This translates into CASSHTRDTEAFF.

This chain links TRBV20-1 with TRBJ1-1, with D unresolved. The germline V gene encodes CDR1 DFQATT and CDR2 SNEGSKA (reference sequence). This CDR3 contains 13 residues. Trimming stripped 3 bases from V and 1 base from J, with 9 bases between. CDR3 in DNA: TGCAGTGCTAGCGGGCTGACGAACACTGAAGCTTTCTTT. It encodes CSASGLTNTEAFF.

The V and J genes are TRBV5-1 and TRBJ2-1; 10 bases agree with TRBD2. The germline V gene encodes CDR1 SGHRS and CDR2 YFSETQ. The length of the CDR3 is 15 residues. The J segment lost 2 bases and the V segment lost 4 bases, leaving 3 bases of the junction unmatched. CDR3 in amino acids: CASSEREGPYNEQFF. The CDR3 DNA reads TGCGCCAGCAGCGAGCGGGAGGGACCCTACAATGAGCAGTTCTTC.

The V call is TRBV19, the J call TRBJ2-5, with a possible D match to TRBD2 (5 bases). The V gene's germline CDR1 is LNHDA and CDR2 SQIVND (reference sequence). CDR3 length: 15 amino acids. Trimming left V 4 bases short and J 1 base short, with 13 bases between. CDR3: CASSTGREIQETQYF. CDR3 nucleotides: TGTGCCAGTAGTACCGGTAGGGAGATCCAAGAGACCCAGTACTTC. The full variable domain, in which reference TRBV19 and TRBJ2-5 provide the parts outside the CDR3, is DGGITQSPKYLFRKEGQNVTLSCEQNLNHDAMYWYRQDPGQGLRLIYYSQIVNDFQKGDIAEGYSVSREKKESFPLTVTSAQKNPTAFYLCASSTGREIQETQYFGPGTRLLVL.

The chain carries TRBV5-6 and TRBJ1-5; the D gene is possibly TRBD1 (5 bases). V lost 4 bases and J lost 5, with 19 bases in between. CDR1 is SGHDT, CDR2 YYEEEE, per germline. The CDR3 totals 16 residues. The CDR3: CASSPWVQGQDQPQHF. CDR3 sequence (DNA): TGTGCCAGCAGCCCTTGGGTCCAGGGCCAAGATCAGCCCCAGCATTTT.

V usage is TRBV5-8 and J usage is TRBJ1-5; 7 nucleotides align to TRBD1. Germline lookup yields CDR1 SGHTS and CDR2 YDEGEE. CDR3 length: 15 residues. Germline trimming cut 4 bases from V and 4 bases from J; bases unmatched to any gene: 8. The CDR3 DNA reads TGTGCCAGCAGCAGACCGGGACAGCAAAATCAGCCCCAGCATTTT. The encoded protein is CASSRPGQQNQPQHF.

This sequence joins TRBV10-3 and TRBJ2-7; D is possibly TRBD1 or TRBD2 (5 bases each). V lost 5 bases and J lost 3, with 11 bases in between. From germline, CDR1 is ENHRY and CDR2 SYGVKD. CDR3 length: 13 amino acids. Written as DNA, the CDR3 is TGTGCCATCAGTCCCCTGGGGGTCTACGAGCAGTACTTC. It specifies CAISPLGVYEQYF.

The chain carries TRBV24-1 and TRBJ2-1; D is unclear. V lost 4 bases and J 0 bases, leaving 15 bases between the germline ends. Germline V lookup: CDR1 KGHDR, CDR2 SFDVKD. The CDR3 is 17 amino acids. In DNA form, the CDR3 reads TGTGCCACCAGTGAACTGAAGGCGGATGGCTCCTACAATGAGCAGTTCTTC. It is translated as CATSELKADGSYNEQFF.

Concerning this clonotype itself: A read error may account for a junction end that differs from germline. This chain uses TRBV12-3 or TRBV12-4 with TRBJ2-3; D unresolved. The CDR3 length is 11 residues. The CDR3: CASRITDTQYF. Written as DNA, the CDR3 is TGCGCCAGCCGGATTACAGATACGCAGTATTTT.

The chain carries TRBV5-1 and TRBJ2-1, with 8 bases lining up with TRBD2. Germline V gene sequence: CDR1 SGHRS, CDR2 YFSETQ. This CDR3 has 15 amino acids. The J segment lost 7 bases and the V segment lost 0 bases, leaving 6 bases of the junction unmatched. The DNA for the CDR3 is TGCGCCAGCAGCTTGGCCGCCCCGGGGGGGAATGAGCAGTTCTTC. It specifies CASSLAAPGGNEQFF. Using reference TRBV5-1 and TRBJ2-1 for the parts outside the CDR3, the full variable domain is KAGVTQTPRYLIKTRGQQVTLSCSPISGHRSVSWYQQTPGQGLQFLFEYFSETQRNKGNFPGRFSGRQFSNSRSEMNVSTLELGDSALYLCASSLAAPGGNEQFFGPGTRLTVL.

This clonotype was observed a handful of times. The V gene is TRBV5-1, the J gene TRBJ2-1; D tentatively reads TRBD1 or TRBD2 (5 bases each). Germline values: CDR1 SGHRS, CDR2 YFSETQ. V gave up 0 bases and J gave up 6 bases, with 13 bases separating them. The CDR3 is 15 residues long. The CDR3 region is CASSLAAGTINEQFF. Written as DNA, the CDR3 is TGCGCCAGCAGCTTGGCCGCCGGGACCATCAATGAGCAGTTCTTC.

This clonotype was detected only a few times. V and J are TRBV5-1 and TRBJ2-7, with 8 bases identical to TRBD1. Germline values: CDR1 SGHRS, CDR2 YFSETQ. The CDR3 extends over 13 amino acids. After removal of 1 base from V and 5 bases from J, the junction contained 2 bases not matched to a gene. CDR3 protein: CASSLTGGHEQYF. The CDR3 DNA is TGCGCCAGCAGCTTGACAGGGGGTCACGAGCAGTACTTC.

The chain recombines TRBV20-1 with TRBJ2-7; D may be TRBD2 (5 bases). Trimming took 2 bases from V and 0 from J, leaving 11 bases between them. Germline V gene lookup returns CDR1 DFQATT and CDR2 SNEGSKA (reference sequence). The CDR3 contains 14 residues. The CDR3 DNA follows: TGCAGTGCTAGACGGTTAGGGAGCTCCTACGAGCAGTACTTC. Translated: CSARRLGSSYEQYF.

The chain uses TRBV7-9 and TRBJ2-5; D is unclear. CDR1 is SEHNR and CDR2 is FQNEAQ in the germline V gene (reference sequence). The length of the CDR3 is 12 residues. Trimming removed 5 bases at V and 5 bases at J, with 9 bases between. CDR3 bases: TGTGCCAGCAGCCCCGCAGTGGAGACCCAGTACTTC. Protein: CASSPAVETQYF.

In this sample, this clonotype turned up a few times. V is TRBV10-2 and J is TRBJ1-2; the D is unclear. This CDR3 spans 13 amino acids. In germline, CDR1 is WSHSY, CDR2 SAAADI. V was clipped by 1 base and J by 0 bases, with 3 bases between them. CDR3 in amino acids: CASSELPNYGYTF. The CDR3 bases are TGCGCCAGCAGTGAGTTACCTAACTATGGCTACACCTTC.

The chain uses TRBV3-1 and TRBJ2-1; D is possibly TRBD2 (5 bases). CDR1 is LGHDT and CDR2 is YNNKEL in the germline V gene (reference sequence). V lost 2 bases and J lost 0, with 11 bases in between. This CDR3 is built from 16 residues. The DNA for the CDR3 is TGTGCCAGCAGCCAACTTACGGGGATCTCCTACAATGAGCAGTTCTTC. Translated: CASSQLTGISYNEQFF.

The chain combines TRBV14 with TRBJ1-1, with D tentatively TRBD1 (5 bases). Germline CDR1 reads SGHDN; CDR2 reads FVKESK. V lost 6 bases, J lost 1 base, and 12 bases lay in between. CDR3 length: 14 residues. CDR3 region: CASSAGHRNTEAFF. In DNA, the CDR3 is TGTGCCAGCAGTGCCGGACACAGGAACACTGAAGCTTTCTTT.

Only a few counts were recorded for this clonotype. This chain uses TRBV5-1 with TRBJ2-1; D not certain. The CDR3 sequence is 13 residues long. The germline V and J ends were trimmed by 4 bases and 6 bases, with 11 bases remaining between them. Germline values: CDR1 SGHRS, CDR2 YFSETQ. CDR3 sequence: CASSPSDANEQFF. DNA of the CDR3: TGCGCCAGCAGCCCCTCGGATGCCAATGAGCAGTTCTTC.

In this sample, this clonotype turned up a few times. The genes are TRBV5-1 and TRBJ2-7, with a tentative D call TRBD2 (6 bases). In germline, CDR1 is SGHRS, CDR2 YFSETQ. V lost 1 base, J lost 3 bases, and 17 bases lay in between. This CDR3 is built from 16 residues. The CDR3 nucleotides are TGCGCCAGCAGCTTGCGGGGAGGACAACCAAACTACGAGCAGTACGTC. Amino acids: CASSLRGGQPNYEQYV.

V gene TRBV20-1 combines with J gene TRBJ1-4; possible D gene TRBD1, 5 bases. Germline CDR1 and CDR2: DFQATT and SNEGSKA (reference sequence). Trimming pared 3 bases from V and 3 bases from J, leaving 17 bases between. The CDR3 consists of 16 residues. The CDR3: CSARVTRGGPNEKLFF. CDR3 DNA sequence: TGCAGTGCTAGGGTGACTAGGGGAGGTCCTAATGAAAAACTGTTTTTT.

There are a few counts of this clonotype. The chain employs TRBV20-1 and TRBJ1-4, with D hard to call. V lost 2 bases and J lost 4, with 11 bases in between. CDR3 length: 14 residues. In germline, CDR1 is DFQATT, CDR2 SNEGSKA (reference sequence). In DNA form, the CDR3 reads TGCAGTGCTAGACCTACAGAGGTTAATGAAAAACTGTTTTTT. Protein: CSARPTEVNEKLFF.

There are a few counts of this clonotype. V is TRBV12-3 or TRBV12-4 and J is TRBJ1-2; 8 positions agree with TRBD1. The V segment lost 4 bases and the J segment 0 bases; nucleotides outside the gene matches: 4. This CDR3 region has 15 residues. CDR3 sequence: CASSSQGAANYGYTF. CDR3 DNA: TGTGCCAGCAGTTCCCAGGGGGCAGCTAACTATGGCTACACCTTC.

The CDR3 region is CATPGPASIYEQYV. CDR3 in DNA: TGTGCCACCCCGGGTCCCGCATCGATCTACGAGCAGTACGTC. The chain combines TRBV6-2 or TRBV6-3 with TRBJ2-7; D is undetermined. This CDR3 spans 14 amino acids. Trimming left V 10 bases short and J 3 bases short, with 19 bases between. Germline V lookup: CDR1 MNHEY, CDR2 SVGEGT.

This sequence joins TRBV5-1 and TRBJ2-7; TRBD2 matches at 11 bases. The CDR3 extends over 19 amino acids. V dropped 0 bases and J dropped 2; count of bases not matched to a gene: 13. The germline V gene has CDR1 SGHRS and CDR2 YFSETQ. The CDR3 region has the DNA TGCGCCAGCAGCTTGGGGCCCCCCCAACTAGCGGGAGTCCCCTACGAGCAGTACTTC. Translation: CASSLGPPQLAGVPYEQYF.

This clonotype was seen a handful of times. The J gene is TRBJ1-6, the V gene TRBV3-1; 10 bases line up with TRBD1. CDR1 and CDR2 from the germline V gene are LGHDT and YNNKEL (reference sequence). Unmatched junction bases numbered 2, after V lost 2 bases and J lost 10 bases. This CDR3 comprises 14 residues. CDR3 bases: TGTGCCAGCAGCCAAAGGGACAGGGGCTCACCCCTCCACTTT. This codes for CASSQRDRGSPLHF.

This clonotype was detected ten times or more. J is TRBJ2-7 and V is TRBV20-1; 12 nucleotides agree with TRBD2. The CDR3 spans 14 residues. The germline gives CDR1 DFQATT, CDR2 SNEGSKA (reference sequence). Trimming removed 6 bases from V and 4 bases from J; junction bases left unmatched: 7. DNA for the CDR3: TGCAGTGCCGACGCGACTAGCGGGGGATACGAGCAGTACGTC. It encodes CSADATSGGYEQYV.

This clonotype was detected a few times. This chain joins TRBV20-1 and TRBJ2-7; 7 bases map to TRBD1. The CDR3 length is 12 residues. CDR1 is DFQATT, CDR2 SNEGSKA, per germline (reference sequence). V dropped 3 bases and J dropped 7; count of bases not matched to a gene: 6. The CDR3 sequence is CSARDRYREQYF. As DNA, the CDR3 is TGCAGTGCTAGGGACAGGTATAGGGAGCAGTACTTC.

This clonotype came up once. The chain employs TRBV12-3 or TRBV12-4 and TRBJ2-1; TRBD1 is a possible D gene (6 bases). This CDR3 is 14 amino acids long. The germline V and J ends were trimmed by 3 bases and 3 bases, with 9 bases remaining between them. The DNA for the CDR3 is TGTGCCAGCAGTTTTTACAGGGACTACAATGAGCAGTTCTTC. Translating gives CASSFYRDYNEQFF.

This rearrangement joins TRBV2 to TRBJ2-7; the D gene is possibly TRBD1 (6 bases). This CDR3 is built from 12 residues. Trimming took off 4 bases at V and 3 bases at J, with 7 bases between the two ends. Germline CDR1 and CDR2: SNHLY and FYNNEI. As DNA, the CDR3 is TGTGCCAGCAGTGCGGACAGCTACGAGCAGTACTTC. Protein sequence: CASSADSYEQYF.